A selection of T cell receptor beta chains follows, all from one sample in a study of T cell responses to AZD1222 COVID-19 vaccine. Produced via immunoSEQ multiplex PCR; TCRdb's table is partial and in-frame only. The sample lists around 150,000 clones; roughly 88% were seen once. The specimen comprised peripheral blood, sampled on day 0 of MenACWY control vaccination. The receptors originated from an adult in good health. The CDR3 runs from the conserved cysteine through the conserved F or W. D genes are given only for firm matches. Some rows mark clone size as missing; the rest say once, few, many or name a class of expanded clone.

D gene | clone size | J gene | V gene | CDR3 protein | CDR3 DNA
. | . | TRBJ1-2 | TRBV5-1 | CASSLDAGINYGYTF | TGCGCCAGCAGCTTGGATGCAGGGATAAACTATGGCTACACCTTC
. | . | TRBJ1-2 | TRBV7-3 | CASSLRWGLANYGYTF | TGTGCCAGCAGCTTAAGGTGGGGCTTAGCTAACTATGGCTACACCTTC
. | . | TRBJ1-2 | TRBV30 | CAWGVDSTGYTF | TGTGCCTGGGGGGTTGACAGCACTGGCTACACCTTC
. | . | TRBJ1-1 | TRBV5-1 | CASSPGENTEAFF | TGCGCCAGCAGCCCAGGTGAGAACACTGAAGCTTTCTTT
. | . | TRBJ2-7 | TRBV18 | CASSPISRTSSYEQYF | TGTGCCAGCTCACCGATCTCCCGGACTTCCTCCTACGAGCAGTACTTC
TRBD2 | few | TRBJ2-1 | TRBV6-2/TRBV6-3 | CASSYSVGRRSYEQFF | TGTGCCAGCAGTTACTCCGTCGGGAGGCGCTCGTATGAGCAGTTCTTC
. | . | TRBJ2-7 | TRBV10-1 | CASRVQYPHEQYF | TGCGCCAGCAGAGTGCAGTACCCCCACGAGCAGTACTTC
TRBD2 | . | TRBJ2-3 | TRBV10-3 | CAISEHERERADTQYF | TGTGCCATCAGTGAGCATGAGCGGGAGAGGGCAGATACGCAGTATTTT
TRBD2 | . | TRBJ2-7 | TRBV28 | CASSLRRGRGYEQYF | TGTGCCAGCAGTTTGCGGCGCGGGAGAGGGTACGAGCAGTACTTC
TRBD1 | . | TRBJ1-2 | TRBV28 | CASSLAGGNGYTF | TGTGCCAGCAGTTTAGCAGGGGGCAATGGCTACACCTTC
. | . | TRBJ2-3 | TRBV5-5 | CASSLYGGSTDTQYF | TGTGCCAGCAGCTTATACGGGGGCAGCACAGATACGCAGTATTTT